Below are 6 T cell receptor beta chains sequenced from a single sample in a study of long-term antiretroviral therapy in people with HIV. immunoSEQ v3.0 was run at survey level. Here immunoSEQ multiplex PCR was the method, and the copy in TCRdb shows in-frame clones only, minus some. The data show tens of thousands of clones, 80% to 90% seen once. Source: unsorted PBMCs, taken roughly 2.9 years before starting antiretroviral therapy. Every receptor here comes from a woman aged 25-40 years with HIV.

This clone was seen just once. The rearrangement uses TRBV27 and TRBJ2-1; D is perhaps TRBD1 (8 bases). With 5 bases removed from V and 8 bases from J, the gap between germline ends came to 22 bases. This CDR3 region has 16 residues. Germline V gene sequence: CDR1 MNHEY, CDR2 SMNVEV (reference sequence). In DNA, the CDR3 is TGTGCCAGCAGTCTCCGCGGACAGGGAGGGGATCATGAGCAGTTCTTC. Residues: CASSLRGQGGDHEQFF.

This chain links TRBV7-9 with TRBJ2-5, with D perhaps matching TRBD1 or TRBD2 (5 bases each). V lost 6 bases, J lost 2 bases, and 13 bases lay in between. Germline V gives CDR1 SEHNR, CDR2 FQNEAQ (reference sequence). This CDR3 comprises 14 residues. This CDR3 is CASSSGTEQETQYF. CDR3 nucleotide sequence: TGTGCCAGCAGTTCCGGGACGGAGCAAGAGACCCAGTACTTC.

The genes are TRBV25-1 and TRBJ1-1; no clear D gene. Germline V gene sequence: CDR1 MGHDK, CDR2 SYGVNS. The V and J ends lost 6 bases and 3 bases respectively, with 14 bases between them. The CDR3 sequence is 14 residues long. CDR3 loop: CASSRTAIDTEAFF. CDR3 nucleotides: TGTGCCAGCAGCAGGACCGCGATCGACACTGAAGCTTTCTTT.

Concerning this clone: This CDR3 is also generated by other DNA sequences in the sample. The chain employs TRBV5-1 and TRBJ1-1, with unresolved D. The CDR3 has 13 amino acids. Germline V CDR1 and CDR2: SGHRS, YFSETQ. V was cut by 0 bases and J by 1 base, with 4 bases left in between. CDR3 DNA sequence: TGCGCCAGCAGCTTGGAACAGAACACTGAAGCTTTCTTT. Amino acid sequence: CASSLEQNTEAFF. The whole variable domain, filled in from reference TRBV5-1 and TRBJ1-1, reads KAGVTQTPRYLIKTRGQQVTLSCSPISGHRSVSWYQQTPGQGLQFLFEYFSETQRNKGNFPGRFSGRQFSNSRSEMNVSTLELGDSALYLCASSLEQNTEAFFGQGTRLTVV.

This chain uses TRBV5-1 with TRBJ2-5; D remains ambiguous. Germline CDR1 SGHRS, CDR2 YFSETQ. The ends were cut back, 2 bases at V and 2 bases at J, with 7 bases in the middle. CDR3 length: 13 residues. The DNA for the CDR3 is TGCGCCAGCAGCTTAACAAAACAAGAGACCCAGTACTTC. Protein product: CASSLTKQETQYF.

The CDR3: CASSYGTVNTEAFF. The CDR3 region has the DNA TGTGCCAGCAGTTACGGGACAGTGAACACTGAAGCTTTCTTT. This chain links TRBV6-5 with TRBJ1-1, with 7 bases lining up with TRBD1. Germline V gene data show CDR1 as MNHEY and CDR2 as SVGAGI. The CDR3 runs 14 residues. The V segment lost 2 bases and the J segment 0 bases; nucleotides outside the gene matches: 0.